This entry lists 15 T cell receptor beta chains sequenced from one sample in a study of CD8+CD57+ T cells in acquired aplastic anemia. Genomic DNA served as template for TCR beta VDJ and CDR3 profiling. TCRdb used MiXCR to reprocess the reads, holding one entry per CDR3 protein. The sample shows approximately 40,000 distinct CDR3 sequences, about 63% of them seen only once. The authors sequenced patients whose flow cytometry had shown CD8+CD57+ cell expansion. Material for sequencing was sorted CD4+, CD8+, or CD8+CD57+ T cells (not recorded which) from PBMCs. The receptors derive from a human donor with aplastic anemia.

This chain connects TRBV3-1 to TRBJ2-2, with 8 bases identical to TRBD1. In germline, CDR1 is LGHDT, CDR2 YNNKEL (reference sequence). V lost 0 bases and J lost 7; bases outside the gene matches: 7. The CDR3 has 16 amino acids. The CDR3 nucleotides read TGTGCCAGCAGCCAAGATCAGGGGGCACTCGACGGGGAGCTGTTTTTT. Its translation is CASSQDQGALDGELFF.

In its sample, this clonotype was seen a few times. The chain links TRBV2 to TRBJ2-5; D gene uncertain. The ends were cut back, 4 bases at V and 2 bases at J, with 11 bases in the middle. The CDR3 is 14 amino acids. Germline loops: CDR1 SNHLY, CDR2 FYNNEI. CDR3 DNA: TGTGCCAGCAGTGGTCTCCCCCAGCAAGAGACCCAGTACTTC. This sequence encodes CASSGLPQQETQYF. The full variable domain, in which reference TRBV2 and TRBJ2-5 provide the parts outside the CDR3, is EPEVTQTPSHQVTQMGQEVILRCVPISNHLYFYWYRQILGQKVEFLVSFYNNEISEKSEIFDDQFSVERPDGSNFTLKIRSTKLEDSAMYFCASSGLPQQETQYFGPGTRLLVL.

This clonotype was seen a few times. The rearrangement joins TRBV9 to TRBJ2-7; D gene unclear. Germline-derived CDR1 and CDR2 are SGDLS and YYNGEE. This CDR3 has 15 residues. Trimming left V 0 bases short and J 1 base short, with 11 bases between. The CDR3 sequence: CASSVGLDVSYEQYF. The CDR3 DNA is TGTGCCAGCAGCGTAGGTCTAGACGTATCCTACGAGCAGTACTTC. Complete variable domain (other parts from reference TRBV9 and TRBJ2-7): DSGVTQTPKHLITATGQRVTLRCSPRSGDLSVYWYQQSLDQGLQFLIQYYNGEERAKGNILERFSAQQFPDLHSELNLSSLELGDSALYFCASSVGLDVSYEQYFGPGTRLTVT.

CDR3 loop: CSVEDRLAGGSYEQYF. DNA of the CDR3: TGCAGCGTTGAAGATCGCCTAGCGGGAGGATCCTACGAGCAGTACTTC. The V call is TRBV29-1, the J call TRBJ2-7, with 11 bases lining up with TRBD2. The germline V gene has CDR1 SQVTM and CDR2 ANQGSEA. CDR3 length: 16 amino acids. V lost 0 bases and J lost 1; bases outside the gene matches: 5.

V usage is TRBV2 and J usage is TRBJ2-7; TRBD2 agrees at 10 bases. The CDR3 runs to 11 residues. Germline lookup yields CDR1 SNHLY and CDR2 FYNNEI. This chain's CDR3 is CSTSGAYEQYF. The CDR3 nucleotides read TGTTCTACTAGCGGGGCCTACGAGCAGTACTTC.

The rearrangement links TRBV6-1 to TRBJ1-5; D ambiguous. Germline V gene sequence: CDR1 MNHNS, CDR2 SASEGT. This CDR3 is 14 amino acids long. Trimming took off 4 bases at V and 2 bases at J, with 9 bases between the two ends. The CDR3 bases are TGTGCCAGCAGTGTCGGGTTTGGCAATCAGCCCCAGCATTTT. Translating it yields CASSVGFGNQPQHF.

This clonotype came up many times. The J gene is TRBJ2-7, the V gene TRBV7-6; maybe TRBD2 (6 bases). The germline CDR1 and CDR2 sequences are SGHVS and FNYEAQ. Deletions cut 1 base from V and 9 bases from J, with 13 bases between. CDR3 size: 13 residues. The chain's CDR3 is CASSLVRGGSQYF. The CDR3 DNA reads TGTGCCAGCAGCTTAGTCCGGGGAGGTTCGCAGTACTTC. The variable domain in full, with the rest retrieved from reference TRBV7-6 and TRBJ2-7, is GAGVSQSPRYKVTKRGQDVALRCDPISGHVSLYWYRQALGQGPEFLTYFNYEAQQDKSGLPNDRFSAERPEGSISTLTIQRTEQRDSAMYRCASSLVRGGSQYFGPGTRLTVT.

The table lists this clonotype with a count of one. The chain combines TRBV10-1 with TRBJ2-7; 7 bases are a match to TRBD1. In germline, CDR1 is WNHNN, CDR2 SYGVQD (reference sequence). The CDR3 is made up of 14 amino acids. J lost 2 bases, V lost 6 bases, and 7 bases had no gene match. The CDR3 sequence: CASSQDRAPYEQYF. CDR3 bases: TGCGCCAGCAGCCAAGACAGGGCTCCCTACGAGCAGTACTTC.

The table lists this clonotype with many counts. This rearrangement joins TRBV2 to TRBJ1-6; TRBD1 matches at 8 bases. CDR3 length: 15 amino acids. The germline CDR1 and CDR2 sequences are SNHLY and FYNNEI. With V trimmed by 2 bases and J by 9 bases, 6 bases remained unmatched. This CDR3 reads CASSELTGVGSPLHF. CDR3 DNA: TGTGCCAGCAGTGAACTGACAGGGGTGGGTTCACCCCTCCACTTT.

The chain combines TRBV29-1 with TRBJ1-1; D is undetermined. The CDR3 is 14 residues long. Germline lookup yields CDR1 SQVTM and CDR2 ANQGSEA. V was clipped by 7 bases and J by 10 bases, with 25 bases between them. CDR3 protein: CSGGAGQAAPPAFF. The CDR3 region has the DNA TGCAGCGGTGGAGCCGGGCAGGCCGCCCCCCCAGCTTTCTTT.

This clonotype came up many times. The CDR3 coding sequence is TGTGCCAGCACCTCGGGGGGTTACGAGCAGTACTTC. This translates into CASTSGGYEQYF. This chain connects TRBV5-6 to TRBJ2-7, with 7 bases aligning to TRBD2. Germline lookup yields CDR1 SGHDT and CDR2 YYEEEE. The V and J ends lost 6 bases and 4 bases, in that order; junction bases with no gene match: 4. CDR3 size: 12 residues.

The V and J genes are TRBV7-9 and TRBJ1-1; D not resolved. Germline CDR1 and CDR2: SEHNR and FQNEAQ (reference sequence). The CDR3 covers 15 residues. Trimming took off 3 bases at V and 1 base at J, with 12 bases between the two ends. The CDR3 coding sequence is TGTGCCAGCAGCTTCTCGGCCGTTACGAACACTGAAGCTTTCTTT. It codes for CASSFSAVTNTEAFF. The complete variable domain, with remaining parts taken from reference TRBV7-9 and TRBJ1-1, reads DTGVSQNPRHKITKRGQNVTFRCDPISEHNRLYWYRQTLGQGPEFLTYFQNEAQLEKSRLLSDRFSAERPKGSFSTLEIQRTEQGDSAMYLCASSFSAVTNTEAFFGQGTRLTVV.

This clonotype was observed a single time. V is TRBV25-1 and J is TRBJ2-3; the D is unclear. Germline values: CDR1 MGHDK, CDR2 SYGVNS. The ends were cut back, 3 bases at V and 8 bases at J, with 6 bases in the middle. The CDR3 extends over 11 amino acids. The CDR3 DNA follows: TGTGCCAGCAGTGAGGCAGGTACGCAGTATTTT. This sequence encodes CASSEAGTQYF. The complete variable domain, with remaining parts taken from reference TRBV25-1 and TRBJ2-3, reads EADIYQTPRYLVIGTGKKITLECSQTMGHDKMYWYQQDPGMELHLIHYSYGVNSTEKGDLSSESTVSRIRTEHFPLTLESARPSHTSQYLCASSEAGTQYFGPGTRLTVL.

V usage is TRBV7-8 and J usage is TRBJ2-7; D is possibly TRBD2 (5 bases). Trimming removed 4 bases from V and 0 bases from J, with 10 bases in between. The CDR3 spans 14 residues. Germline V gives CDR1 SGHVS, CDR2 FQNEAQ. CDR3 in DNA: TGTGCCAGCAGCTCCCCGGGGAGCTCCTACGAGCAGTACTTC. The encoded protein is CASSSPGSSYEQYF.

The CDR3 reads CASSLVSNQPQHF. Here the CDR3 DNA reads TGTGCCAGCAGCTTAGTTTCCAATCAGCCCCAGCATTTT. The V and J genes are TRBV7-8 and TRBJ1-5; unclear D gene. V was clipped by 1 base and J by 3 bases, with 4 bases between them. Per the germline V gene, CDR1 is SGHVS and CDR2 is FQNEAQ. The CDR3 extends over 13 amino acids.